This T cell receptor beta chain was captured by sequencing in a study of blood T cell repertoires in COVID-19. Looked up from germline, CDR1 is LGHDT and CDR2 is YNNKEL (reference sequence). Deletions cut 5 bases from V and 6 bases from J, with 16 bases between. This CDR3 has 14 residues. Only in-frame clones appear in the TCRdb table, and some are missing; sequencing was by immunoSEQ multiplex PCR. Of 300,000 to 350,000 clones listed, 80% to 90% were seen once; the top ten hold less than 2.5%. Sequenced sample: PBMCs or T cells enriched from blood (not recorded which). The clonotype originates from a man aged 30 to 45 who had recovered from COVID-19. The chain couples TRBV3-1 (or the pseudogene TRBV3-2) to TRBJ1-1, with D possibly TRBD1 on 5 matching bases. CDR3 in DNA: TGTGCCAGCAGCTCCTCAACAGGTTTCGCTGAAGCTTTCTTT. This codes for CASSSSTGFAEAFF.